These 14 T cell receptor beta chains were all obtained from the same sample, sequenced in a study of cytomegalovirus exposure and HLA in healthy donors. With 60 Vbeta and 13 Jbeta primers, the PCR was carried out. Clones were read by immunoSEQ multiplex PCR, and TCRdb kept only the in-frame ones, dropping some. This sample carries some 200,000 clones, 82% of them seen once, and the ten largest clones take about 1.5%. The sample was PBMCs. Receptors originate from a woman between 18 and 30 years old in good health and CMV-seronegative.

This chain's CDR3 is CASSPSGVTDTQYF. CDR3 nucleotides: TGTGCCAGCAGTCCCTCGGGAGTGACAGATACGCAGTATTTT. The V call is TRBV11-2, the J call TRBJ2-3, with a tentative D call TRBD2 (6 bases). Trimming pared 6 bases from V and 3 bases from J, leaving 13 bases between. The CDR3 is 14 residues long. Germline V CDR1 and CDR2: SGHAT, FQNNGV.

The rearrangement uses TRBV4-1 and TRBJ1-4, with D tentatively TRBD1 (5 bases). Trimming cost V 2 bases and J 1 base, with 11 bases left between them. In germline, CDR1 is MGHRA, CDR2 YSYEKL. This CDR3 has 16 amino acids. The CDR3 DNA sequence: TGCGCCAGCAGCCAATCGGGGGGGGAAACTAATGAAAAACTGTTTTTT. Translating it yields CASSQSGGETNEKLFF.

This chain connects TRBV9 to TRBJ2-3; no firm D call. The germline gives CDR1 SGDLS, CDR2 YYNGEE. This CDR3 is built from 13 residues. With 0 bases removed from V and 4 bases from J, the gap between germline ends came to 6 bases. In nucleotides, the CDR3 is TGTGCCAGCAGCGTAGTAATAGCAGATACGCAGTATTTT. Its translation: CASSVVIADTQYF.

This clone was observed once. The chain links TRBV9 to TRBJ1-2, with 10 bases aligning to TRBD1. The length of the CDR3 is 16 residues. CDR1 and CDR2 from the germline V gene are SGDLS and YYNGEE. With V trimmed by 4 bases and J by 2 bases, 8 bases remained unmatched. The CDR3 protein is CASSSRQGAQNYGYTF. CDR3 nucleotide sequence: TGTGCCAGCAGCTCACGACAGGGGGCTCAGAACTATGGCTACACCTTC.

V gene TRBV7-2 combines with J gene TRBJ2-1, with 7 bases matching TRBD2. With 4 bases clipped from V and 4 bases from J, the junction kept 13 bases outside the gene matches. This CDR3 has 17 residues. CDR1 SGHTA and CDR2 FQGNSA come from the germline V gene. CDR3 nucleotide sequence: TGTGCCAGCAGCTCCCGCCGGGCTAGCGGACCATACAATGAGCAGTTCTTC. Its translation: CASSSRRASGPYNEQFF.

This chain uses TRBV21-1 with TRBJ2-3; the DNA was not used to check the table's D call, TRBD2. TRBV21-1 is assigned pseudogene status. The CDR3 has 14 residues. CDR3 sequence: CASSKGTPADTQYF. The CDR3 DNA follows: TGTGCCAGCAGCAAAGGTACCCCGGCAGATACGCAGTATTTT.

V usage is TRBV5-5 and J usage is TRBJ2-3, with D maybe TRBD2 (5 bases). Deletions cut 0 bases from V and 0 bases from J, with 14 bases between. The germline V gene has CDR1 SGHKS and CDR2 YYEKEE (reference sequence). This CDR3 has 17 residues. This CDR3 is CASSLGEVWTSTDTQYF. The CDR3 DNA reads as TGTGCCAGCAGCTTGGGAGAGGTTTGGACTAGCACAGATACGCAGTATTTT. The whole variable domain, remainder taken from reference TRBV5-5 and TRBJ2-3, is DAGVTQSPTHLIKTRGQQVTLRCSPISGHKSVSWYQQVLGQGPQFIFQYYEKEERGRGNFPDRFSARQFPNYSSELNVNALLLGDSALYLCASSLGEVWTSTDTQYFGPGTRLTVL.

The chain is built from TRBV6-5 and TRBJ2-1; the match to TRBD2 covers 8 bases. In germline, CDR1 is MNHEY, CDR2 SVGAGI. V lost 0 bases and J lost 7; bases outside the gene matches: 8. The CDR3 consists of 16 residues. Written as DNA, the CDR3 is TGTGCCAGCAGTTACTCGCGTTCGGGAGGGCGGAATGAGCAGTTCTTC. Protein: CASSYSRSGGRNEQFF.

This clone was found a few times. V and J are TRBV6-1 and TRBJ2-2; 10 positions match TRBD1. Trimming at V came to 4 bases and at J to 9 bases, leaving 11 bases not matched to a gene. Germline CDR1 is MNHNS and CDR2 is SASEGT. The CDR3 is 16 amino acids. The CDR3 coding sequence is TGTGCCAGCAGTGTGGGGGACAGGGGAAGGGGAAGGGAGCTGTTTTTT. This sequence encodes CASSVGDRGRGRELFF.

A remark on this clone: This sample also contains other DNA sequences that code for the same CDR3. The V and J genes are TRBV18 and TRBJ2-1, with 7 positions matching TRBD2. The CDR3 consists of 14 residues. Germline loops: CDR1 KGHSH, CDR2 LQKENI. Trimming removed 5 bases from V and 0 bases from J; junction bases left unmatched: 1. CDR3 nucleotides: TGTGCCAGCTCAGGCGGGAGCTCCTACAATGAGCAGTTCTTC. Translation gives CASSGGSSYNEQFF.

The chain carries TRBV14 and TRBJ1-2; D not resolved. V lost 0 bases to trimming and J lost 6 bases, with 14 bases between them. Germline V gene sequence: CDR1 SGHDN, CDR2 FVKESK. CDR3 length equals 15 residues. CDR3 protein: CASSQEIGRRNGYTF. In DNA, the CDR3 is TGTGCCAGCAGCCAAGAAATTGGGCGCAGGAATGGCTACACCTTC.

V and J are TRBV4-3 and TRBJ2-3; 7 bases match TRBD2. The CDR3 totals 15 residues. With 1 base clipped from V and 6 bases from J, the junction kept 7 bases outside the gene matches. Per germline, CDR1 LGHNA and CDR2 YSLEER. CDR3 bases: TGCGCCAGCAGCCAAGCCTCGGGAGGCAGGGATACGCAGTATTTT. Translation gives CASSQASGGRDTQYF.

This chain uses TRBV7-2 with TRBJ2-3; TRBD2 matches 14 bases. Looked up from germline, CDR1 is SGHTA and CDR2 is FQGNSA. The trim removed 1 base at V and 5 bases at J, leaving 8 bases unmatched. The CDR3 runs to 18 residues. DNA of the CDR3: TGTGCCAGCAGCTTAGTGTTGGGACTAGCGGGAGAAGAAGATACGCAGTATTTT. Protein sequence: CASSLVLGLAGEEDTQYF.

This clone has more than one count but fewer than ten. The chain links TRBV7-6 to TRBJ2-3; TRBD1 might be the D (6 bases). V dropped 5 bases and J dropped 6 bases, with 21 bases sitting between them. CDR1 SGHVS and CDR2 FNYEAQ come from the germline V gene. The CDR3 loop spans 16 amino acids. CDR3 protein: CASSGGTGTHTDTQYF. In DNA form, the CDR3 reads TGTGCCAGCAGCGGGGGCACCGGGACCCATACGGATACGCAGTATTTT.